Listed here are 17 T cell receptor beta chains from one sample, sequenced in a study of memory CD4+ T cells and cytomegalovirus serostatus. Libraries were prepared by immunoSEQ multiplex PCR; TCRdb keeps only in-frame clonotypes and omits some of them. The data hold tens of thousands of clones, with roughly 80% observed a single time. Single viable CD3+CD4+CD8-CD45RO+ cells were sorted as the memory CD4+ T cells. Sequenced sample: memory CD4+ T cells from blood. These TCRs come from an adult in good health and CMV-seronegative.

The rearrangement uses TRBV19 and TRBJ1-1; TRBD1 aligns across 8 bases. CDR3 length equals 14 residues. Per germline, CDR1 LNHDA and CDR2 SQIVND (reference sequence). The V gene end was trimmed by 8 bases and the J gene end by 5 bases; junction bases not matched to a gene: 10. The CDR3 DNA is TGTGCCAGTTCCAGTCAGGGGGCGAGAACTGAAGCTTTCTTT. Encoded protein: CASSSQGARTEAFF.

V is TRBV19 and J is TRBJ2-1; the match to TRBD1 covers 7 bases. With 2 bases clipped from V and 3 bases from J, the junction kept 7 bases outside the gene matches. The CDR3 extends over 16 amino acids. CDR1 is LNHDA, CDR2 SQIVND, per germline (reference sequence). CDR3 loop: CASSIRTGVSYNEQFF. For the CDR3, the DNA is TGTGCCAGTAGTATACGCACAGGGGTTAGCTACAATGAGCAGTTCTTC.

This sequence joins TRBV9 and TRBJ2-3, with D possibly matching TRBD1 (5 bases). The germline V gene encodes CDR1 SGDLS and CDR2 YYNGEE. This CDR3 is built from 17 residues. With 0 bases removed from V and 4 bases from J, the gap between germline ends came to 18 bases. For the CDR3, the DNA is TGTGCCAGCAGCGTAGGGCAGGGTAGGGGCCCCGCAGATACGCAGTATTTT. Its translation: CASSVGQGRGPADTQYF.

This rearrangement joins TRBV19 to TRBJ1-1; the match to TRBD1 covers 11 bases. The CDR3 loop spans 16 amino acids. Germline V gene lookup returns CDR1 LNHDA and CDR2 SQIVND (reference sequence). J gave up 0 bases and V 4 bases, and 4 bases lay outside the gene matches. In DNA, the CDR3 is TGTGCCAGTAGTAGGACAGGGGGCGCGCTGAACACTGAAGCTTTCTTT. Protein: CASSRTGGALNTEAFF.

The chain carries TRBV29-1 and TRBJ2-3; 7 nucleotides agree with TRBD1. The J segment lost 4 bases and the V segment lost 0 bases, leaving 1 base of the junction unmatched. Germline loops: CDR1 SQVTM, CDR2 ANQGSEA. CDR3 length equals 13 residues. The CDR3 sequence is CSVEETGADTQYF. The DNA of the CDR3 is TGCAGCGTTGAAGAAACAGGGGCAGATACGCAGTATTTT.

The chain combines TRBV6-5 with TRBJ1-3, with D uncertain. This CDR3 is 14 amino acids long. Germline-derived CDR1 and CDR2 are MNHEY and SVGAGI. Trimming left V 10 bases short and J 0 bases short, with 13 bases between. The CDR3 DNA reads TGTGCCACCGCACTCAGCGTCTCTGGAAACACCATATATTTT. Translating gives CATALSVSGNTIYF.

In the case of this clone: One end of the junction varies from germline; a read error may be responsible. This chain joins TRBV6-5 and TRBJ2-2; 8 nucleotides align to TRBD1. Germline loops: CDR1 MNHEY, CDR2 SVGAGI. The CDR3 spans 14 residues. The CDR3 region is CAGRAGGSTGELFF. CDR3 sequence (DNA): TGTGCCGGCAGGGCAGGGGGCTCCACCGGGGAGCTGTTTTTT.

The chain uses TRBV29-1 and TRBJ1-2; 7 bases map to TRBD1. The CDR3 runs 13 residues. The J segment lost 7 bases and the V segment lost 6 bases, leaving 11 bases of the junction unmatched. From germline, CDR1 is SQVTM and CDR2 ANQGSEA. CDR3 sequence (DNA): TGCAGCGTCGCGTCAGCAGGGGGAGCTGGCTACACCTTC. This encodes CSVASAGGAGYTF.

V is TRBV9 and J is TRBJ2-7; D unresolved. The CDR3 is 11 residues long. Trimming removed 4 bases from V and 6 bases from J, with 8 bases in between. Germline lookup yields CDR1 SGDLS and CDR2 YYNGEE. The CDR3 nucleotides read TGTGCCAGCAGCCCAGGCGTCGAGCAGTACTTC. Translating gives CASSPGVEQYF.

The chain couples TRBV21-1 to TRBJ1-1; the table calls TRBD1, which could not be checked here. TRBV21-1 is annotated as a pseudogene. CDR3 size: 18 residues. The CDR3 region is CASSNDSPQGTIQSEAFF. For the CDR3, the DNA is TGTGCCAGCAGCAACGACTCACCACAGGGAACCATACAGTCTGAAGCTTTCTTT.

This rearrangement joins TRBV5-1 to TRBJ1-2, with 9 bases that match TRBD1. CDR3 length: 18 residues. CDR1 is SGHRS, CDR2 YFSETQ, per germline. Trimming at V came to 4 bases and at J to 6 bases, leaving 19 bases not matched to a gene. This CDR3 is CASSTGDLQGALINGYTF. The DNA for the CDR3 is TGCGCCAGCAGCACCGGAGATTTACAGGGGGCGCTGATTAATGGCTACACCTTC.

V gene TRBV28 combines with J gene TRBJ1-2, with D unclear. V dropped 8 bases and J dropped 9 bases, with 19 bases sitting between them. CDR1 and CDR2 from the germline V gene are MDHEN and SYDVKM. The CDR3 has 13 residues. This CDR3 reads CASLRAPLESYTF. CDR3 bases: TGTGCCAGCCTTCGGGCCCCCCTCGAAAGCTACACCTTC.

A few counts support this clone. The chain recombines TRBV11-2 with TRBJ1-4, with a weak D call TRBD1 (5 bases). Per the germline V gene, CDR1 is SGHAT and CDR2 is FQNNGV. The CDR3 totals 15 residues. V lost 5 bases, J lost 5 bases, and 15 bases lay in between. Here the CDR3 DNA reads TGTGCCAGCAGCCAGGAGAGGGGTGGGAATGAAAAACTGTTTTTT. Amino acids: CASSQERGGNEKLFF.

This chain uses TRBV20-1 with TRBJ2-7; D unresolved. The CDR3 is made up of 11 amino acids. Germline CDR1 reads DFQATT; CDR2 reads SNEGSKA (reference sequence). This CDR3 is CSALTLYEQYF. The CDR3 region has the DNA TGCAGCGCCCTCACTCTTTACGAGCAGTACTTC.

The chain is built from TRBV7-6 and TRBJ2-6; D not resolved. Germline V gene sequence: CDR1 SGHVS, CDR2 FNYEAQ. Trimming took off 2 bases at V and 1 base at J, with 6 bases between the two ends. CDR3 size: 15 residues. CDR3 sequence (DNA): TGTGCCAGCAGCTTACAGTCTTCTGGGGCCAACGTCCTGACTTTC. This encodes CASSLQSSGANVLTF.

This clone came up a few times. This chain joins TRBV30 and TRBJ2-5; 9 bases are a match to TRBD2. This CDR3 contains 11 residues. The J segment lost 10 bases and the V segment lost 5 bases, leaving 5 bases of the junction unmatched. The germline CDR1 and CDR2 sequences are GTSNPN and SVGIG (reference sequence). The CDR3 DNA is TGTGCCTGGTCGGCGGGGGGGGACCAGTACTTC. Encoded protein: CAWSAGGDQYF.

The CDR3 here is CASSLNRREAFF. The CDR3 DNA is TGTGCCAGCAGCTTAAACAGGCGTGAAGCTTTCTTT. This sequence joins TRBV7-8 and TRBJ1-1; D may be TRBD1 (5 bases). This CDR3 spans 12 amino acids. Germline CDR1 SGHVS, CDR2 FQNEAQ. The ends were cut back, 2 bases at V and 7 bases at J, with 8 bases in the middle.